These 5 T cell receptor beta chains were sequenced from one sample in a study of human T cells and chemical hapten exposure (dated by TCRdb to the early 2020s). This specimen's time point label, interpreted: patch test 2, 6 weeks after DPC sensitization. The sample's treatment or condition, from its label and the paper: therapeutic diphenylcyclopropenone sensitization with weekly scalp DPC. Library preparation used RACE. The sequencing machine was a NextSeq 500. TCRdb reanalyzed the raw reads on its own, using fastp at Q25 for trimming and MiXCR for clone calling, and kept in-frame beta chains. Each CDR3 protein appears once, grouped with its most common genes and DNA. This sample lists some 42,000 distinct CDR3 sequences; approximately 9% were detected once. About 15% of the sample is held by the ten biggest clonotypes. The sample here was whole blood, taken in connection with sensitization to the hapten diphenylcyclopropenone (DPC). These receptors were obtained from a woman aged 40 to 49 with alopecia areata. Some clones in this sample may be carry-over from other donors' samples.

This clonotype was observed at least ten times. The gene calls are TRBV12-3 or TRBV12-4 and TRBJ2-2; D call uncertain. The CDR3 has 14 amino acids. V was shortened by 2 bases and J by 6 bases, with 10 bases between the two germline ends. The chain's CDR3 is CASSLRAVSGELFF. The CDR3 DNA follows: TGTGCCAGCAGTTTACGGGCTGTATCCGGGGAGCTGTTTTTT.

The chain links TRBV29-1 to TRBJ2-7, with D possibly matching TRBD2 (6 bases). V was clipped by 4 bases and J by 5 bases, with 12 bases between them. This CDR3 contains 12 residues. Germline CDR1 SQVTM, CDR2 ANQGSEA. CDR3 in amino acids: CSVGPGGHEQYF. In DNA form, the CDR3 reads TGCAGCGTTGGTCCCGGGGGTCACGAGCAGTACTTC.

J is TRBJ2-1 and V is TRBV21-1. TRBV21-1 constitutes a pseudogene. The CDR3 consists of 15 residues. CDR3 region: CASSKAISSYNEQFF. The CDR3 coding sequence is TGTGCCAGCAGCAAAGCGATTAGCTCCTACAATGAGCAGTTCTTC.

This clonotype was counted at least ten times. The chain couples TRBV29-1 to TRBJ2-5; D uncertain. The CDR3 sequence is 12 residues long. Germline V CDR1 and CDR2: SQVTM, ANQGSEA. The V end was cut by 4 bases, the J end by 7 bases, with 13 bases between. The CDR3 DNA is TGCAGCGTTGTCCAGGCCAAGGGGACCCAGTACTTC. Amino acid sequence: CSVVQAKGTQYF.

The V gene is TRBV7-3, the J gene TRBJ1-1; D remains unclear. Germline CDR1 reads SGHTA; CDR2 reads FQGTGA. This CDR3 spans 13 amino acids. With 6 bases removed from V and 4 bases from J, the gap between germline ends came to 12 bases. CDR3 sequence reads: CASSTSQFTEAFF. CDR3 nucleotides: TGTGCCAGCAGTACAAGTCAGTTCACTGAAGCTTTCTTT.